This section outlines one TCR beta chain sequence together with its context. Using immunoSEQ multiplex PCR, the repertoire was profiled, and TCRdb retains in-frame clones only, with some absent. Of 150,000 to 200,000 clones in the sample, 90% were seen once. CDR3 length equals 15 residues. V lost 5 bases to trimming and J lost 4 bases; unmatched junction nucleotides: 10. Germline V CDR1 and CDR2: LNHDA, SQIVND (reference sequence). The sample belongs to a study of control samples from healthy donors and cancer patients. The genes are TRBV19 and TRBJ1-2; 7 bases agree with TRBD1. The source of this sequence is a woman in her forties or fifties in good health. Sequencing was performed on blood. Here the CDR3 reads CASSPDRVGGYGYTF. CDR3 nucleotide sequence: TGTGCCAGTAGTCCCGACAGGGTGGGAGGCTATGGCTACACCTTC.